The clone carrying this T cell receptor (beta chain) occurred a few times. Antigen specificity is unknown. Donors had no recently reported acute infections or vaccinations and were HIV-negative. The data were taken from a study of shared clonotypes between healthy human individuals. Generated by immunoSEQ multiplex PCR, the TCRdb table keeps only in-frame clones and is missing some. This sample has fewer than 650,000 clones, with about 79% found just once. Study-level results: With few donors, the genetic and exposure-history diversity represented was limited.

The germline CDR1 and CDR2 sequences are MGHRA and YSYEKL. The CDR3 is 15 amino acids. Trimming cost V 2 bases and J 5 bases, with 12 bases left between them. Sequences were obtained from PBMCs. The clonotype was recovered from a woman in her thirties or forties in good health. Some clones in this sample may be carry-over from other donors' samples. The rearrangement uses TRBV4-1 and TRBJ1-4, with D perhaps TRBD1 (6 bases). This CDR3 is CASSQQGNRNEKLFF. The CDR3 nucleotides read TGCGCCAGCAGCCAACAGGGGAATCGGAATGAAAAACTGTTTTTT.